Shown below are 21 T cell receptor beta chains from a single sample sequenced in a study of blood T cell repertoires in COVID-19 (dated by TCRdb to 2020 to 2022). The library was obtained by the immunoSEQ multiplex PCR assay. The table comes from immuneACCESS by way of TCRdb, which keeps in-frame sequences with V and J called. Part of the clones is missing from these tables; in studies checked, under half for an unresolved V gene and the rest for unknown reasons. For this sample there are 95,000 to 100,000 clones; 70% to 90% appear just once. The ten largest clonotypes hold 9.5% to 13% of the sample. The sequenced material came from peripheral blood. The receptors come from a woman in her 30s with acute or convalescent COVID-19.

This clone was seen a single time. The J gene is TRBJ1-4, the V gene TRBV2; D unclear. This CDR3 has 12 amino acids. Germline V gives CDR1 SNHLY, CDR2 FYNNEI. V gave up 6 bases and J gave up 3 bases, with 5 bases separating them. The CDR3 DNA sequence: TGTGCCAGCAGAGGAGCTAATGAAAAACTGTTTTTT. Translated, it gives CASRGANEKLFF.

This chain uses TRBV15 with TRBJ1-4; TRBD1 might be the D (6 bases). The CDR3 runs 15 residues. The V gene lost 2 bases and the J gene lost 4 bases, with 11 bases spanning the gap. Germline CDR1 and CDR2: LNHNV and YYDKDF (reference sequence). CDR3 residues: CATSRQGPDNEKLFF. CDR3 nucleotide sequence: TGTGCCACCAGCAGACAGGGGCCCGATAATGAAAAACTGTTTTTT.

The chain combines TRBV7-9 with TRBJ1-1, with TRBD1 as a possible D gene (6 bases). There are 16 residues in the CDR3. V lost 5 bases, J lost 0 bases, and 16 bases lay in between. The germline CDR1 and CDR2 sequences are SEHNR and FQNEAQ (reference sequence). CDR3 region: CASSSPRTGMNTEAFF. CDR3 DNA: TGTGCCAGCAGCAGCCCGCGAACAGGGATGAACACTGAAGCTTTCTTT. Full variable domain (remainder filled in from reference TRBV7-9 and TRBJ1-1): DTGVSQNPRHKITKRGQNVTFRCDPISEHNRLYWYRQTLGQGPEFLTYFQNEAQLEKSRLLSDRFSAERPKGSFSTLEIQRTEQGDSAMYLCASSSPRTGMNTEAFFGQGTRLTVV.

The chain has TRBV6-5 and TRBJ1-5, with a possible D match to TRBD1 (5 bases). CDR3 length: 13 residues. V was shortened by 5 bases and J by 8 bases, with 13 bases between the two germline ends. Per the germline V gene, CDR1 is MNHEY and CDR2 is SVGAGI. CDR3 DNA sequence: TGTGCCAGCAGTCCAGGGAACTGGAAGCCCCAGCATTTT. Translating it yields CASSPGNWKPQHF.

V and J are TRBV27 and TRBJ1-2; 7 bases map to TRBD1. Trimming took 10 bases from V and 3 from J; bases not matched to a gene: 17. The CDR3 has 16 amino acids. Germline V CDR1 and CDR2: MNHEY, SMNVEV (reference sequence). The CDR3 is CATCGQVGASDYGYTF. As DNA, the CDR3 is TGTGCCACCTGCGGACAGGTCGGTGCAAGCGACTATGGCTACACCTTC.

V is TRBV19 and J is TRBJ2-1, with 9 bases fitting TRBD1. Germline CDR1 and CDR2: LNHDA and SQIVND (reference sequence). The CDR3 runs 15 residues. Unmatched junction bases numbered 15, after V lost 10 bases and J lost 8 bases. CDR3 region: CATPPTRDRVDEQFF. Written as DNA, the CDR3 is TGTGCCACTCCACCGACCAGGGACAGGGTCGATGAGCAGTTCTTC.

This sequence joins TRBV5-6 and TRBJ1-2, with D possibly matching TRBD1 (6 bases). Trimming took off 2 bases at V and 7 bases at J, with 21 bases between the two ends. The germline V gene encodes CDR1 SGHDT and CDR2 YYEEEE. The CDR3 is 16 residues long. CDR3 protein: CASSFQTPTGGGGYTF. In nucleotides, the CDR3 is TGTGCCAGCAGCTTCCAAACCCCGACAGGTGGAGGTGGCTACACCTTC.

The chain has TRBV3-1 (or the pseudogene TRBV3-2) and TRBJ1-2, with TRBD1 matching over 8 bases. Per germline, CDR1 LGHDT and CDR2 YNNKEL (reference sequence). V lost 3 bases, J lost 7 bases, and 4 bases stayed unmatched. CDR3 length: 13 amino acids. CDR3 protein: CASSHQGATGYTF. CDR3 nucleotide sequence: TGTGCCAGCAGCCATCAGGGGGCGACTGGCTACACCTTC.

The chain recombines TRBV6-5 with TRBJ1-6; D not certain. CDR1 and CDR2 from the germline V gene are MNHEY and SVGAGI. V was cut by 9 bases and J by 8 bases, with 14 bases left in between. This CDR3 comprises 13 residues. The CDR3 sequence: CASKRKGDSPLHF. The CDR3 region has the DNA TGTGCCAGTAAGCGGAAGGGAGATTCACCCCTCCACTTT.

V is TRBV7-9 and J is TRBJ1-1, with 8 bases identical to TRBD1. V gave up 8 bases and J gave up 8 bases; unmatched junction bases: 4. The CDR3 spans 11 residues. The germline gives CDR1 SEHNR, CDR2 FQNEAQ (reference sequence). CDR3 sequence reads: CASGQGIEAFF. CDR3 sequence (DNA): TGTGCCAGCGGACAGGGAATAGAAGCTTTCTTT. The variable domain in full, with the rest retrieved from reference TRBV7-9 and TRBJ1-1, is DTGVSQNPRHKITKRGQNVTFRCDPISEHNRLYWYRQTLGQGPEFLTYFQNEAQLEKSRLLSDRFSAERPKGSFSTLEIQRTEQGDSAMYLCASGQGIEAFFGQGTRLTVV.

This chain uses TRBV18 with TRBJ2-3; D gene unclear. Trimming stripped 6 bases from V and 4 bases from J, with 11 bases between. This CDR3 is built from 13 residues. Germline V gives CDR1 KGHSH, CDR2 LQKENI. The CDR3 reads CASSAVGSDTQYF. DNA of the CDR3: TGTGCCAGCTCTGCAGTTGGTTCAGATACGCAGTATTTT.

This rearrangement joins TRBV2 to TRBJ2-1; TRBD2 matches at 11 bases. V shed 7 bases and J 3 bases; nucleotides not matched to a gene: 2. There are 14 residues in the CDR3. Germline V CDR1 and CDR2: SNHLY, FYNNEI. The CDR3 DNA is TGTGCCAGCACCACTAGCGGGGGCTACAATGAGCAGTTCTTC. Amino acids: CASTTSGGYNEQFF.

This clone showed up just once. The V and J genes are TRBV2 and TRBJ1-2, with 9 bases identical to TRBD1. This CDR3 region has 13 residues. V shed 5 bases and J 8 bases; nucleotides not matched to a gene: 6. Germline V gene lookup returns CDR1 SNHLY and CDR2 FYNNEI. The CDR3 DNA reads TGTGCCAGCAGTACCGGGACAGGGAGAGGCTACACCTTC. Translated, it gives CASSTGTGRGYTF.

J is TRBJ1-3 and V is TRBV11-2, with 7 bases fitting TRBD1. Per the germline V gene, CDR1 is SGHAT and CDR2 is FQNNGV. The ends lost 1 base at V and 7 bases at J; junction bases unmatched: 10. The CDR3 is 16 amino acids. CDR3 bases: TGTGCCAGCAGCTTAGGCTCACAGGGGATCAGGAACACCATATATTTT. As protein: CASSLGSQGIRNTIYF. The full variable domain, rest sourced from reference TRBV11-2 and TRBJ1-3, is EAGVAQSPRYKIIEKRQSVAFWCNPISGHATLYWYQQILGQGPKLLIQFQNNGVVDDSQLPKDRFSAERLKGVDSTLKIQPAKLEDSAVYLCASSLGSQGIRNTIYFGEGSWLTVV.

The chain recombines TRBV9 with TRBJ1-1; D unresolved. This CDR3 is built from 14 residues. V lost 0 bases and J 2 bases, leaving 8 bases between the germline ends. Germline CDR1 SGDLS, CDR2 YYNGEE. The chain's CDR3 is CASSVGTVNTEAFF. CDR3 nucleotide sequence: TGTGCCAGCAGCGTAGGTACGGTTAACACTGAAGCTTTCTTT.

The chain employs TRBV6-5 and TRBJ2-7; a weak D match, TRBD1 (5 bases). The CDR3 is 15 amino acids. Germline V CDR1 and CDR2: MNHEY, SVGAGI. V lost 7 bases and J 5 bases, leaving 21 bases between the germline ends. CDR3 in DNA: TGTGCCAGCACCGGCGGACATCTCGTGGAAAACGAGCAGTACTTC. Protein product: CASTGGHLVENEQYF.

The gene calls are TRBV27 and TRBJ2-2, with unresolved D. This CDR3 is 13 amino acids long. V gave up 4 bases and J gave up 6 bases, with 9 bases separating them. CDR1 and CDR2 (germline): MNHEY, SMNVEV (reference sequence). The CDR3 region is CASSSGPSGELFF. The CDR3 bases are TGTGCCAGCAGTTCCGGTCCGTCCGGGGAGCTGTTTTTT.

The V gene is TRBV29-1, the J gene TRBJ1-2; a weak D match, TRBD1 (5 bases). The V gene's germline CDR1 is SQVTM and CDR2 ANQGSEA. V was trimmed by 5 bases and J by 8 bases, leaving 15 bases between them. The length of the CDR3 is 12 residues. Written as DNA, the CDR3 is TGCAGCGTTTCCCCCCGGGGGGAAGGCTACACCTTC. Translated: CSVSPRGEGYTF.

This chain connects TRBV28 to TRBJ1-1, with D possibly matching TRBD1 (5 bases). The V end lost 5 bases, the J end lost 1 base, and 14 bases lay between the germline ends. Germline CDR1 is MDHEN and CDR2 is SYDVKM. The CDR3 runs to 15 residues. The CDR3 DNA is TGTGCCAGCAGTCCCCCGAGGGGAGGGAACACTGAAGCTTTCTTT. It is translated as CASSPPRGGNTEAFF.

The chain employs TRBV19 and TRBJ2-7, with 10 bases aligning to TRBD2. The J segment lost 5 bases and the V segment lost 1 base, leaving 5 bases of the junction unmatched. From germline, CDR1 is LNHDA and CDR2 SQIVND (reference sequence). The CDR3 covers 15 residues. The CDR3: CASSIGAGGLDEQYF. The CDR3 DNA is TGTGCCAGTAGTATAGGAGCGGGGGGGCTGGACGAGCAGTACTTC.

The chain joins TRBV5-6 to TRBJ2-1, with 10 bases that match TRBD2. The germline V gene encodes CDR1 SGHDT and CDR2 YYEEEE. The CDR3 loop spans 16 amino acids. Trimming at V came to 4 bases and at J to 3 bases, leaving 7 bases not matched to a gene. CDR3 coding DNA: TGTGCCAGCAGCCACGTTGGGACTAGCGTCTACAATGAGCAGTTCTTC. Translation gives CASSHVGTSVYNEQFF.